Presented here are 3 T cell receptor beta chains from one specimen sequenced in a study of blood T cell repertoires in COVID-19. The assay was immunoSEQ multiplex PCR, and TCRdb's table has in-frame clones only and misses some. The data contain around 26,000 clones, roughly 80% of them singletons. Sample: peripheral blood. These receptors originate from a man at least 80 years old with active or convalescent COVID-19.

This clone was observed once. The V call is TRBV7-6, the J call TRBJ2-5, with TRBD2 matching 12 bases. Germline V gives CDR1 SGHVS, CDR2 FNYEAQ. The trim removed 5 bases at V and 3 bases at J, leaving 7 bases unmatched. The CDR3 extends over 16 amino acids. DNA of the CDR3: TGTGCCAGCAGCGTTGGACTAGCGGGGTCCGAAGAGACCCAGTACTTC. Its translation is CASSVGLAGSEETQYF.

This clone was seen only a few times. The chain has TRBV6-5 and TRBJ2-3; the match to TRBD1 covers 8 bases. CDR3 size: 15 residues. Trimming at V came to 6 bases and at J to 4 bases, leaving 9 bases not matched to a gene. The V gene's germline CDR1 is MNHEY and CDR2 SVGAGI. CDR3 DNA: TGTGCCAGCAGAAGACAGGGGATTAGTGCAGATACGCAGTATTTT. Its protein is CASRRQGISADTQYF.

J is TRBJ2-1 and V is TRBV7-9, with 9 bases identical to TRBD1. After removal of 1 base from V and 5 bases from J, the junction contained 6 bases not matched to a gene. Germline V gives CDR1 SEHNR, CDR2 FQNEAQ (reference sequence). The CDR3 sequence is 16 residues long. The CDR3 region has the DNA TGTGCCAGCAGCTTAGGACCGGGACAGGGACACAATGAGCAGTTCTTC. Translating it yields CASSLGPGQGHNEQFF.